This T cell receptor (beta chain) was profiled in a study of CD8+ T cells in alopecia areata. The sequencing template was cDNA reverse transcribed from extracted RNA. The table came from immunoSEQ multiplex PCR; TCRdb's copy has only in-frame clones and leaves some out. This table holds fewer than 150,000 clones, 58% found once. Treatment here: oral pan-JAK inhibitor, 5-10 mg twice daily. Peripheral blood and lesional scalp punch biopsies were taken from alopecia areata patients. Overall study findings and caveats: Sharing of TCRs across patients appeared less clear than in mice, possibly for HLA-related reasons. It was observed that many expanded lesional clones persisted in scalp and blood during tofacitinib. Across lesional scalp, and particularly alopecia totalis/universalis, clonality surpassed that of normal scalp.

Notes on this clone: Its antigen is still unknown.

The TCR sequence derives from a human donor with alopecia areata. Sample: CD8+ T cells sorted from blood, taken at week 4, from a patient treated with tofacitinib.

The CDR3 loop is CASSAYGVAYEQYF. The CDR3 coding sequence is TGTGCCAGCAGTGCCTATGGGGTAGCGTACGAGCAGTACTTC. The chain couples TRBV2 to TRBJ2-7; a possible D gene is TRBD2 (5 bases). The CDR3 loop spans 14 amino acids. With 4 bases removed from V and 4 bases from J, the gap between germline ends came to 14 bases. CDR1 SNHLY and CDR2 FYNNEI come from the germline V gene.